These 20 T cell receptor beta chains were all obtained from the same sample, sequenced in a study of a mutant IDH1 vaccine in newly diagnosed glioma (dated by TCRdb to about 2021). What the time point label conveys for this sample: week 47, end of study. Every vaccine dose consisted of 300 ug of a 20-mer mutant IDH1 peptide in Montanide, administered subcutaneously together with topical imiquimod. These TCRs are of unknown antigen specificity. The library was prepared using the immunoSEQ multiplex PCR assay. This is the immuneACCESS table as TCRdb keeps it, with only in-frame sequences that have V and J called. A part of the clones is gone; compared with another copy, unresolved V genes explain less than half, and the rest is unexplained. Recorded for this sample are about 52,000 clones; roughly 72% of them occurred a single time. Of the sample, around 4.7% falls within the top ten clones. The material was PBMCs, obtained from a glioma patient whose treatment included an IDH1 peptide vaccine. All receptors derive from a woman between 40 and 50 years old with glioma. Some clones in this sample may be carry-over from other donors' samples.

The V and J genes are TRBV2 and TRBJ1-3, with 7 positions matching TRBD1. V was clipped by 3 bases and J by 4 bases; unmatched bases: 3. Germline values: CDR1 SNHLY, CDR2 FYNNEI. This CDR3 has 14 amino acids. The DNA of the CDR3 is TGTGCCAGCAGTGATCCAGGGGGAGGAAACACCATATATTTT. Protein product: CASSDPGGGNTIYF. Using reference TRBV2 and TRBJ1-3 for the parts outside the CDR3, the full variable domain is EPEVTQTPSHQVTQMGQEVILRCVPISNHLYFYWYRQILGQKVEFLVSFYNNEISEKSEIFDDQFSVERPDGSNFTLKIRSTKLEDSAMYFCASSDPGGGNTIYFGEGSWLTVV.

Only a few counts were recorded for this clone. This sequence joins TRBV18 and TRBJ2-1, with TRBD2 as a possible D gene (6 bases). Looked up from germline, CDR1 is KGHSH and CDR2 is LQKENI. The CDR3 contains 16 residues. V was clipped by 3 bases and J by 5 bases, with 17 bases between them. The CDR3 DNA is TGTGCCAGCTCACCCTTGGGACTTATCTACGACAATGAGCAGTTCTTC. Translated: CASSPLGLIYDNEQFF. Together with reference TRBV18 and TRBJ2-1, the CDR3 gives the full variable domain: NAGVMQNPRHLVRRRGQEARLRCSPMKGHSHVYWYRQLPEEGLKFMVYLQKENIIDESGMPKERFSAEFPKEGPSILRIQQVVRGDSAAYFCASSPLGLIYDNEQFFGPGTRLTVL.

CDR3 nucleotides: TGTGCCAGCAGCCCCTTGACAGGGGGCTCCTACGAGCAGTACTTC. Its translation is CASSPLTGGSYEQYF. The chain is built from TRBV7-2 and TRBJ2-7; 9 positions agree with TRBD1. J lost 0 bases, V lost 5 bases, and 5 bases had no gene match. The germline CDR1 and CDR2 sequences are SGHTA and FQGNSA. This CDR3 has 15 amino acids. The variable domain in full, with the rest retrieved from reference TRBV7-2 and TRBJ2-7, is GAGVSQSPSNKVTEKGKDVELRCDPISGHTALYWYRQSLGQGLEFLIYFQGNSAPDKSGLPSDRFSAERTGGSVSTLTIQRTQQEDSAVYLCASSPLTGGSYEQYFGPGTRLTVT.

The chain carries TRBV9 and TRBJ2-7; D uncertain. Germline V gene data show CDR1 as SGDLS and CDR2 as YYNGEE. CDR3 size: 13 residues. V was shortened by 0 bases and J by 6 bases, with 10 bases between the two germline ends. The CDR3 spells CASSVGQASEQYF. DNA of the CDR3: TGTGCCAGCAGCGTAGGCCAAGCGAGCGAGCAGTACTTC.

V is TRBV5-1 and J is TRBJ1-1; D ambiguous. The V and J ends lost 1 base and 4 bases respectively, with 5 bases between them. The germline CDR1 and CDR2 sequences are SGHRS and YFSETQ. The CDR3 runs to 12 residues. CDR3 loop: CASSLTSTEAFF. CDR3 DNA: TGCGCCAGCAGCTTGACCAGCACTGAAGCTTTCTTT.

This chain joins TRBV5-6 and TRBJ2-7; D is undetermined. The V end lost 0 bases, the J end lost 7 bases, and 11 bases lay between the germline ends. The CDR3 totals 13 residues. Germline V gene sequence: CDR1 SGHDT, CDR2 YYEEEE. The CDR3 loop reads CASSLVPPGEQYF. The CDR3, as DNA: TGTGCCAGCAGCTTGGTACCCCCCGGAGAGCAGTACTTC.

The CDR3 DNA is TGTGCCAGCAGCTCCCGCCCAGCGGGGGTTTACAATGAGCAGTTCTTC. Its protein product is CASSSRPAGVYNEQFF. This rearrangement joins TRBV7-8 to TRBJ2-1, with TRBD2 matching over 8 bases. J gave up 4 bases and V 4 bases, and 9 bases lay outside the gene matches. This CDR3 has 16 amino acids. Per the germline V gene, CDR1 is SGHVS and CDR2 is FQNEAQ. Using reference TRBV7-8 and TRBJ2-1 for the parts outside the CDR3, the full variable domain is GAGVSQSPRYKVAKRGQDVALRCDPISGHVSLFWYQQALGQGPEFLTYFQNEAQLDKSGLPSDRFFAERPEGSVSTLKIQRTQQEDSAVYLCASSSRPAGVYNEQFFGPGTRLTVL.

The chain recombines TRBV11-2 with TRBJ2-7, with a possible D match to TRBD2 (5 bases). V lost 8 bases and J lost 5, with 13 bases in between. This CDR3 contains 12 residues. CDR1 SGHAT and CDR2 FQNNGV come from the germline V gene. The CDR3 DNA reads TGTGCCAGCGGTGCAGCGGAGAACGAGCAGTACTTC. The encoded protein is CASGAAENEQYF.

The chain has TRBV29-1 and TRBJ2-5, with TRBD1 as a possible D gene (7 bases). V was trimmed by 5 bases and J by 3 bases, leaving 19 bases between them. In germline, CDR1 is SQVTM, CDR2 ANQGSEA. The CDR3 covers 15 residues. CDR3 sequence reads: CSVPGQEGPKETQYF. The CDR3 DNA is TGCAGCGTTCCAGGACAGGAGGGTCCAAAAGAGACCCAGTACTTC.

The rearrangement uses TRBV4-1 and TRBJ1-5; 9 bases agree with TRBD1. J lost 6 bases, V lost 4 bases, and 7 bases had no gene match. The CDR3 is made up of 15 amino acids. CDR1 is MGHRA, CDR2 YSYEKL, per germline. As DNA, the CDR3 is TGCGCCAGCAGCCGCCTACAGGGGGCCGGTCAGCCCCAGCATTTT. This encodes CASSRLQGAGQPQHF.

In this sample, this clone is medium-sized (0.01 to 0.1%). The rearrangement joins TRBV30 to TRBJ1-1; the D gene is possibly TRBD1 (5 bases). Germline assignment: CDR1 GTSNPN and CDR2 SVGIG (reference sequence). V gave up 7 bases and J gave up 6 bases, with 15 bases separating them. CDR3 length equals 12 residues. CDR3 protein: CASQGGKAEAFF. In nucleotides, the CDR3 is TGTGCCTCCCAGGGTGGTAAGGCTGAAGCTTTCTTT.

Only one count was recorded for this clone. The chain joins TRBV5-1 to TRBJ1-1; no firm D call. CDR3 length: 15 residues. From germline, CDR1 is SGHRS and CDR2 YFSETQ. V gave up 3 bases and J gave up 3 bases, with 15 bases separating them. The CDR3 DNA sequence: TGCGCCAGCAGCTCCGTATCCCCGGTTCACACTGAAGCTTTCTTT. Residues: CASSSVSPVHTEAFF.

The chain recombines TRBV7-9 with TRBJ2-7; D gene uncertain. Germline V gives CDR1 SEHNR, CDR2 FQNEAQ (reference sequence). Trimming pared 4 bases from V and 2 bases from J, leaving 12 bases between. The CDR3 spans 14 residues. Here the CDR3 reads CASSSTMPPYEQYF. The CDR3 DNA reads TGTGCCAGCAGCTCGACAATGCCTCCCTACGAGCAGTACTTC.

This rearrangement joins TRBV5-1 to TRBJ1-2; 9 bases fit TRBD1. J lost 2 bases, V lost 3 bases, and 5 bases had no gene match. This CDR3 has 15 amino acids. Germline loops: CDR1 SGHRS, CDR2 YFSETQ. CDR3 sequence: CASSSYRGLNYGYTF. In DNA form, the CDR3 reads TGCGCCAGCAGCTCTTACAGGGGGCTAAACTATGGCTACACCTTC.

The J gene is TRBJ2-3, the V gene TRBV10-1; D is possibly TRBD2 (6 bases). Germline CDR1 reads WNHNN; CDR2 reads SYGVQD (reference sequence). Trimming left V 6 bases short and J 7 bases short, with 17 bases between. This CDR3 contains 14 residues. The CDR3 sequence is CASSGGAIKNTQYF. CDR3 nucleotide sequence: TGCGCCAGCAGCGGGGGAGCCATTAAGAATACGCAGTATTTT.

This clone was observed once. Here the CDR3 reads CAISEWTPENNYGYTF. In DNA form, the CDR3 reads TGTGCCATCAGTGAGTGGACCCCTGAAAATAACTATGGCTACACCTTC. The gene calls are TRBV10-3 and TRBJ1-2, with D uncertain. Trimming removed 1 base at V and 1 base at J, with 13 bases between. This CDR3 contains 16 residues. Germline CDR1 reads ENHRY; CDR2 reads SYGVKD.

This chain uses TRBV10-1 with TRBJ1-5; no reliable D call. V lost 5 bases, J lost 3 bases, and 8 bases lay in between. This CDR3 comprises 13 residues. CDR1 and CDR2 (germline): WNHNN, SYGVQD (reference sequence). CDR3 bases: TGCGCCAGCAGTAGGGATTTCAATCAGCCCCAGCATTTT. Its protein product is CASSRDFNQPQHF.

The rearrangement links TRBV4-1 to TRBJ2-5, with 12 bases fitting TRBD2. The V gene end was trimmed by 2 bases and the J gene end by 3 bases; junction bases not matched to a gene: 4. From germline, CDR1 is MGHRA and CDR2 YSYEKL. The CDR3 contains 16 residues. CDR3 loop: CASSQQSSGGEETQYF. CDR3 sequence (DNA): TGCGCCAGCAGCCAACAATCTAGCGGGGGGGAAGAGACCCAGTACTTC.

The chain carries TRBV5-1 and TRBJ1-1; D unclear. V lost 4 bases and J 5 bases, leaving 12 bases between the germline ends. This CDR3 comprises 13 residues. Germline-derived CDR1 and CDR2 are SGHRS and YFSETQ. In DNA form, the CDR3 reads TGCGCCAGCAGCCTGAGAGAGGTGACTGAAGCTTTCTTT. It codes for CASSLREVTEAFF.

This chain joins TRBV28 and TRBJ2-7, with D perhaps being TRBD1 or TRBD2 (6 bases each). V was trimmed by 7 bases and J by 2 bases, leaving 12 bases between them. Germline assignment: CDR1 MDHEN and CDR2 SYDVKM. The CDR3 contains 13 residues. The DNA for the CDR3 is TGTGCCAGCACTTCCGGGGGCCCCTACGAGCAGTACTTC. It encodes CASTSGGPYEQYF.